Given below is one T cell receptor beta chain in context. In the original analysis: It was from reference gene primer amplification that nucleated cell counts were estimated. Generated by immunoSEQ multiplex PCR, the TCRdb table keeps only in-frame clones and is missing some. The V and J calls and the clone size are those of that table, but D and trimming were determined from the DNA. Here the sample spans 140,000 to 150,000 clones, roughly 82% being singletons. This record belongs to a study of blood T cell repertoires in COVID-19. The wider study: Donors in the United States, Italy and Spain gave samples during acute or convalescent COVID-19. PBMCs, B-cell-depleted T cells, or T cells provided the cDNA or gDNA that made up the material.

V lost 6 bases and J lost 1; bases outside the gene matches: 4. The CDR3 extends over 13 amino acids. CDR1 is SQVTM, CDR2 ANQGSEA, per germline. The TCR originated in a man in his 60s with active or convalescent COVID-19. Sequences were obtained from peripheral blood. The chain links TRBV29-1 to TRBJ1-1; 8 bases match TRBD1. The CDR3 nucleotides read TGCAGCGTGAGGGGGACAGGGAACACTGAAGCTTTCTTT. As protein: CSVRGTGNTEAFF.